The TCR beta chain under discussion was sequenced for a study of blood T cell repertoires in COVID-19. Study-wide context: Acute and convalescent COVID-19 samples came from the United States, Italy and Spain. PBMCs, B-cell-depleted T cells, or T cells provided the cDNA or gDNA that made up the material.

Original data processing: Estimation of nucleated cell counts relied on the amplification of reference gene primers. The repertoire was sequenced with immunoSEQ multiplex PCR; TCRdb's copy has only in-frame clones and lacks some. Clone size and V and J calls were adopted from that table, with D and trimming inferred from the DNA. This sample has a few hundred thousand clones, with roughly four fifths found just once. This clone was recorded a few times. The sequenced material came from peripheral blood. This clonotype was obtained from a man aged 25 to 40 who had recovered from COVID-19.

The CDR3 loop reads CASSRDRGAGNTIYF. The CDR3 DNA reads as TGTGCCAGCAGCCGGGACAGGGGAGCTGGAAACACCATATATTTT. J is TRBJ1-3 and V is TRBV7-8, with TRBD1 identical over 10 bases. V shed 5 bases, J shed 2 bases, and the junction held 3 bases outside the gene matches. This CDR3 spans 15 amino acids. Germline CDR1 and CDR2: SGHVS and FQNEAQ.